The following is a T cell receptor beta chain sequence with its context. No cognate antigen has been identified for it. Nothing much larger sits one base from this clone, and base qualities are not available. The data were taken from a study of cytomegalovirus exposure and HLA in healthy donors (dated by TCRdb to the late 2010s). Some background on the complete study: The roughly 650 repertoires of the first cohort and the roughly 110 validation repertoires were produced on the same platform, according to a later analysis. The study aimed to test whether cataloging public T cell receptors could reveal signatures of past pathogen exposure. Along with the approximately 700-subject first cohort, a separate validation cohort of over a hundred different subjects was used. High-throughput TCR immunosequencing, statistical association of individual TCRs with disease status, and machine learning were combined to predict cytomegalovirus infection status.

The library was produced with the immunoSEQ multiplex PCR assay. In the paper's pipeline: A statistical classification framework was built for diagnosing cytomegalovirus status from the catalog of TCR beta chain sequences. TCRdb took over this immuneACCESS table, retaining in-frame rearrangements with V and J assigned. Such tables are incomplete; in checked studies, under half of the missing clones stem from an unresolved V gene, and the remainder is unexplained. V, J and clone size are those of that table, while D and trimming were read from the DNA. In all, the sample holds 110,000 or so clones, and about 84% of those were seen once. The ten biggest clones cover approximately 2% of the sample. Taken from the germline V gene, the CDR1 and CDR2 loops are SGHTA and FQGNSA. The cysteine opens and the phenylalanine closes a CDR3 of 14 amino acids. CDR3 DNA is the only sequence kept; it has 42 bases, read in frame from the first base. At the junction V is shortened by 5 bases and J by 12 bases; bases outside the gene matches: 7.

Summary of the overall study and its limitations: A later analysis found that TCRs clustered in the first cohort also tended to co-occur in the approximately 120 validation repertoires, with 94% of cluster scores above 0. The study gave a list of around 170 TCR beta chains associated with cytomegalovirus. A later analysis lacked HLA typing for the validation cohort, so it scored co-occurrence in that cohort across all 120 repertoires. A few of the identified cytomegalovirus-associated TCR beta chains were confirmed in vitro to be specific for cytomegalovirus antigens. The authors suggested that the approach could potentially be extended to other disease states and immunological phenotypes. The classifier was reported to diagnose cytomegalovirus status with high specificity and sensitivity in both the original cohort and the validation cohort. Across donors, most TCR sequences were observed very rarely, whereas some public TCRs were present in many individuals.

The donors were included in the validation cohort of some 110 subjects, a group kept apart from the roughly 730-subject first cohort. The rearranged segments are TRBV7-2 and TRBJ1-6; TRBD1 aligns with 10 central bases. This clonotype was obtained from a woman in her 30s in good health and CMV-seronegative. Sequencing was performed on PBMCs. Here is the DNA: TGTGCCAGCAGCCTGGACAGGGGGTTTGAACCCCTCCACTTT. It encodes CASSLDRGFEPLHF. Reference TRBV7-2 and TRBJ1-6 proteins supply the regions before and after the CDR3; the full variable domain is: GAGVSQSPSNKVTEKGKDVELRCDPISGHTALYWYRQSLGQGLEFLIYFQGNSAPDKSGLPSDRFSAERTGGSVSTLTIQRTQQEDSAVYLCASSLDRGFEPLHFGNGTRLTVT.